A single sample is the source of the 2 T cell receptor beta chains below, sequenced in a study of CD8 T cells in Susac syndrome (dated by TCRdb to between 2018 and 2021). The protocol used for the library was the immunoSEQ multiplex PCR assay. RNA was extracted using the RNeasy kit, and about 0.45 to 1 ug of the RNA was reverse transcribed with random hexamers. TCRdb handled the public reads itself, with Q25 trimming in fastp and clone calling in MiXCR, and kept productive beta chains. Records with the same CDR3 protein are collapsed into one entry carrying the most frequent genes and DNA. For this sample the table gives roughly 120,000 distinct CDR3 sequences, of which about 92% were detected only once. The ten largest clones add up to around 0.085% of the sample. What was sequenced was CD4+ T cells from PBMCs. The origin of the receptors is a human donor with multiple sclerosis.

The genes are TRBV20-1 and TRBJ1-1; the match to TRBD1 covers 7 bases. The trim removed 3 bases at V and 3 bases at J, leaving 7 bases unmatched. Germline CDR1 reads DFQATT; CDR2 reads SNEGSKA (reference sequence). The CDR3 runs 14 residues. CDR3 in DNA: TGCAGTGCTAGTGAAGGGGGCGCCTACACTGAAGCTTTCTTT. The encoded protein is CSASEGGAYTEAFF.

The chain employs TRBV2 and TRBJ1-5; weak D call: TRBD1 (5 bases). CDR1 is SNHLY, CDR2 FYNNEI, per germline. Trimming removed 6 bases from V and 3 bases from J, with 15 bases in between. CDR3 length equals 15 residues. The CDR3 region is CASRTGLSDNQPQHF. In DNA form, the CDR3 reads TGTGCCAGCAGGACGGGACTCAGCGACAATCAGCCCCAGCATTTT. Complete variable domain (other parts from reference TRBV2 and TRBJ1-5): EPEVTQTPSHQVTQMGQEVILRCVPISNHLYFYWYRQILGQKVEFLVSFYNNEISEKSEIFDDQFSVERPDGSNFTLKIRSTKLEDSAMYFCASRTGLSDNQPQHFGDGTRLSIL.